This T cell receptor (beta chain) was recovered during a study of T cells after yellow fever vaccination. Study details: Fractions low in cell number were prepared with SMART-Seq v4 Ultra Low Input.

Template-switching 5'RACE yielded the TCR cDNA; a universal primer site and UMIs were added in the process. TCRdb redid the calling of the 5' RACE reads with MiXCR, one entry per CDR3 protein. The top ten hold 1.5% to 2% of the sample, which has 11,000 to 15,000 distinct CDR3 sequences, 7.3% seen once. Germline values: CDR1 LGHDT, CDR2 YNNKEL (reference sequence). The CDR3 covers 16 residues. V gave up 4 bases and J gave up 5 bases; unmatched junction bases: 9. By frequency in the sample, this clonotype is medium-sized. The receptor was isolated from a man aged 18 to 30 who received the YFV17D yellow fever vaccine. Material: PBMCs, either bulk or a sorted T-cell subset (CD4+, CD8+, memory, or dextramer-sorted; not recorded which), obtained on the day of the yellow fever booster vaccination. J is TRBJ2-1 and V is TRBV3-1, with TRBD2 identical over 9 bases. This chain's CDR3 is CASSPYPLAGNNEQFF. The DNA for the CDR3 is TGTGCCAGCAGCCCCTATCCCCTAGCGGGAAACAATGAGCAGTTCTTC.